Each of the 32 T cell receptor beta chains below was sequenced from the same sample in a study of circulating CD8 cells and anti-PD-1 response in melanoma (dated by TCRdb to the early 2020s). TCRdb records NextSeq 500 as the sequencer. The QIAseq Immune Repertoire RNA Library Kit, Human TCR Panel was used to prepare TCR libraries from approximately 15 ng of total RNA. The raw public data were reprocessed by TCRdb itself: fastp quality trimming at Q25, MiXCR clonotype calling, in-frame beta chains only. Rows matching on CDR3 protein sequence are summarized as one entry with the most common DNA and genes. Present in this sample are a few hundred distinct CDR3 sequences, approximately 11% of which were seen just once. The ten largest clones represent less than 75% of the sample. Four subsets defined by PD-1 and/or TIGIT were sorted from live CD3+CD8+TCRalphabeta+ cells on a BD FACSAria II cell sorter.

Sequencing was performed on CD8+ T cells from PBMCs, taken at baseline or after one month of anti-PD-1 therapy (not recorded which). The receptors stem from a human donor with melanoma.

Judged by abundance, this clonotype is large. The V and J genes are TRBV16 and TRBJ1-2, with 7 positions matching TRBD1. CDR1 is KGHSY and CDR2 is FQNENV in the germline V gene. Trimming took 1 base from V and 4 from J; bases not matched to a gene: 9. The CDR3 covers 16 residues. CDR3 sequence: CASSQLVGQVSYGYTF. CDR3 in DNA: TGTGCCAGCAGCCAATTGGTCGGACAGGTCTCCTATGGCTACACCTTC.

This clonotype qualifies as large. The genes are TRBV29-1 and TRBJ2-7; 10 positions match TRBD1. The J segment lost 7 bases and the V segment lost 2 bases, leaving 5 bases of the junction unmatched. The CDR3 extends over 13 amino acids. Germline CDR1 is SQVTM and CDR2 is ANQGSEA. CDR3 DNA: TGCAGCGTTGAATTGGACAGGGGGTGGGAGCAGTACTTC. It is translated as CSVELDRGWEQYF.

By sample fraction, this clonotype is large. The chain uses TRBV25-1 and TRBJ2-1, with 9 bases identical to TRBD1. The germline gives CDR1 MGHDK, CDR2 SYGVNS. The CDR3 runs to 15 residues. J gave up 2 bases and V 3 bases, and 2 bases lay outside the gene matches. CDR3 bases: TGTGCCAGCAGTGAGACAGGGGGAGCCTACAATGAGCAGTTCTTC. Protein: CASSETGGAYNEQFF.

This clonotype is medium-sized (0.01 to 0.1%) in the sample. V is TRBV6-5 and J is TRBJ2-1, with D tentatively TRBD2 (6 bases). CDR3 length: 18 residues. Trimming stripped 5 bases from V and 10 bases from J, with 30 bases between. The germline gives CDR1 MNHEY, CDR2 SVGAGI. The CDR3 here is CASSRTSRRTGKIEEQFF. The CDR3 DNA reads TGTGCCAGCAGTCGCACTAGCCGGAGGACGGGAAAAATCGAAGAGCAGTTCTTC.

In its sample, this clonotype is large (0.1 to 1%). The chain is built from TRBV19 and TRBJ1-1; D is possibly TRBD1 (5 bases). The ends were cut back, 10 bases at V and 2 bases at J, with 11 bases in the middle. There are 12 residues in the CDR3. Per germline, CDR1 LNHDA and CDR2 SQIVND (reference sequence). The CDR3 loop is CATQQGNTEAFF. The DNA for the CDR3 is TGTGCCACCCAGCAGGGCAACACTGAAGCTTTCTTT. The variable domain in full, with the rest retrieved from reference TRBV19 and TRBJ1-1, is DGGITQSPKYLFRKEGQNVTLSCEQNLNHDAMYWYRQDPGQGLRLIYYSQIVNDFQKGDIAEGYSVSREKKESFPLTVTSAQKNPTAFYLCATQQGNTEAFFGQGTRLTVV.

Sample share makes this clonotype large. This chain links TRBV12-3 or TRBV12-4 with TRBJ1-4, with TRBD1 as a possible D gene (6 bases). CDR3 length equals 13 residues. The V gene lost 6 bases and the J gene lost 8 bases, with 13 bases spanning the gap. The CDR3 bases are TGTGCCAGCAGGACGGGACACCGCGAAAAACTGTTTTTT. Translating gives CASRTGHREKLFF.

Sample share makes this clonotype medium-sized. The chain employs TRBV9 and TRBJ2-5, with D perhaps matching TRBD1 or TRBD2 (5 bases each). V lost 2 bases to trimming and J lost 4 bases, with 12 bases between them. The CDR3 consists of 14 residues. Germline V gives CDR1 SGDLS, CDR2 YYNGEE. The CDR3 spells CASSVDQRGETQYF. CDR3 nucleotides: TGTGCCAGCAGCGTCGACCAGAGGGGAGAGACCCAGTACTTC.

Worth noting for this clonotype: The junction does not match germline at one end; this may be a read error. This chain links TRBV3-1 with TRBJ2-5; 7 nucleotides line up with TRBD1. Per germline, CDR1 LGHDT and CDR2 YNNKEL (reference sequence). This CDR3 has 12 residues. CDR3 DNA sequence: TGTACCAGCAGAGACAGGGTAGAGACCCAGTACTTC. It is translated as CTSRDRVETQYF.

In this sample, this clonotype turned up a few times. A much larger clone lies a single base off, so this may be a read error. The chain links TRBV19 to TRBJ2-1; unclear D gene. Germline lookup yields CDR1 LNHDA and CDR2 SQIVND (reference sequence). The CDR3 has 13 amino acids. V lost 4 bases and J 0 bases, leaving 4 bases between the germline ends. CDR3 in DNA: TGTGCCAGTAGTACTGCCTCCTACAATGAGCAGTTCTTC. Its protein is CASSTASYNEQFF.

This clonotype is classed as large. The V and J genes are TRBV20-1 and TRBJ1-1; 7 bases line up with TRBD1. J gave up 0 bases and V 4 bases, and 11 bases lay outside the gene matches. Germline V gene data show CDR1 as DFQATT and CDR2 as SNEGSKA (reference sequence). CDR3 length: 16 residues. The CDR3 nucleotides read TGCAGTGCTAACCCAACAGGGGTTTCAATGAACACTGAAGCTTTCTTT. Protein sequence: CSANPTGVSMNTEAFF.

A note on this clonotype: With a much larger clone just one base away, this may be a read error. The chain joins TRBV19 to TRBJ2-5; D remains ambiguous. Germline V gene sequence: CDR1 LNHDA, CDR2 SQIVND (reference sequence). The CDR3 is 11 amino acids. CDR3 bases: TGTGCCAGTAGGATAGATTCGGCCCAGTACTTC. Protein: CASRIDSAQYF.

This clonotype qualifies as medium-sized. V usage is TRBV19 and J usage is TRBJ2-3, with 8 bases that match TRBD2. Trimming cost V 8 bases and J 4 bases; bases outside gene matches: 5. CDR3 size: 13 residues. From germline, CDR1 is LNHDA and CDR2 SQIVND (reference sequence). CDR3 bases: TGTGCCAGTGAGAGCGGGGGTGCAGATACGCAGTATTTT. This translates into CASESGGADTQYF.

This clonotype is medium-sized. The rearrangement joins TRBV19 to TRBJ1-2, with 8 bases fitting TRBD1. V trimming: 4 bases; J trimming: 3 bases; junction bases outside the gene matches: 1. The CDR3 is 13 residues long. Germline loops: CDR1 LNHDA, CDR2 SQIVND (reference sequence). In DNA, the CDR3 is TGTGCCAGTAGTACAGGGGGCGACTATGGCTACACCTTC. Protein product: CASSTGGDYGYTF.

The CDR3 bases are TGCAGCGTTTTCTCCAACACCGGGGAGCTGTTTTTT. This codes for CSVFSNTGELFF. The chain recombines TRBV29-1 with TRBJ2-2; D is uncertain. V was cut by 5 bases and J by 2 bases, with 6 bases left in between. Germline assignment: CDR1 SQVTM and CDR2 ANQGSEA. The CDR3 runs to 12 residues.

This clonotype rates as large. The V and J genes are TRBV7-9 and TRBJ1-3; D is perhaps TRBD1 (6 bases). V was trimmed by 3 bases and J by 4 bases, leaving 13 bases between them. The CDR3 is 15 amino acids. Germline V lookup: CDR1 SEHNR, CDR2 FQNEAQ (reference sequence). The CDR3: CASSFAGAQGNTIYF. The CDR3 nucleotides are TGTGCCAGCAGCTTCGCAGGGGCCCAGGGAAACACCATATATTTT.

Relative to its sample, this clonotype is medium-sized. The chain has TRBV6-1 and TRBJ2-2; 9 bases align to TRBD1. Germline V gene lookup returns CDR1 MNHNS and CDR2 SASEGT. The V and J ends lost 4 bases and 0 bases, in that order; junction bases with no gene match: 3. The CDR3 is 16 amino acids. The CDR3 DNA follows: TGTGCCAGCAGTGGCGGGGACAGGGCGAACACCGGGGAGCTGTTTTTT. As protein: CASSGGDRANTGELFF.

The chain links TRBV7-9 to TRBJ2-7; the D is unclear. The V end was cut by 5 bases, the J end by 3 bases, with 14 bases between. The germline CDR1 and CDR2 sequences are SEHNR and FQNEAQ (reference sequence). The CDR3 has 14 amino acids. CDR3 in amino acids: CASSIGPRNYEQYF. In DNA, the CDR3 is TGTGCCAGCAGCATAGGACCGCGAAACTACGAGCAGTACTTC.

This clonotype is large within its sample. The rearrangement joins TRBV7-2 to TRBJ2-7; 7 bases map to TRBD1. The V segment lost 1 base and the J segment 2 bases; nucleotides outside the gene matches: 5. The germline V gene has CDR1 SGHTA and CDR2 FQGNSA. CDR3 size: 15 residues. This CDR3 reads CASSLVGGSAYEQYF. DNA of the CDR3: TGTGCCAGCAGCTTAGTAGGGGGCTCCGCCTACGAGCAGTACTTC.

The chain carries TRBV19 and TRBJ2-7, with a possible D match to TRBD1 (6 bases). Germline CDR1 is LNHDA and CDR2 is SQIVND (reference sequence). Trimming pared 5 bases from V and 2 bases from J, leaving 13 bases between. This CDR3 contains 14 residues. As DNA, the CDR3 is TGTGCCAGTAGTCAACAGGGTATCCCCTACGAGCAGTACTTC. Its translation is CASSQQGIPYEQYF.

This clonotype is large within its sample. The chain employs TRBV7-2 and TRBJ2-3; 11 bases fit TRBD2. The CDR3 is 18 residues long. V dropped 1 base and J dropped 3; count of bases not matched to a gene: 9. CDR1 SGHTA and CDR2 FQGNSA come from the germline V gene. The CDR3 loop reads CASSLVSGGAGFTDTQYF. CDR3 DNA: TGTGCCAGCAGCTTAGTTAGCGGGGGGGCTGGGTTTACAGATACGCAGTATTTT.

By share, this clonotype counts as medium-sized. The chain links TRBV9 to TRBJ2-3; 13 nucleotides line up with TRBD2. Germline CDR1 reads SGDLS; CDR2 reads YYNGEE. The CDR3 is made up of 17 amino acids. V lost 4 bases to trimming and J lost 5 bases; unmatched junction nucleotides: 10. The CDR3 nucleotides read TGTGCCAGCAGCTTGACTAGCGGGGGGACGAAAGGAGATACGCAGTATTTT. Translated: CASSLTSGGTKGDTQYF.

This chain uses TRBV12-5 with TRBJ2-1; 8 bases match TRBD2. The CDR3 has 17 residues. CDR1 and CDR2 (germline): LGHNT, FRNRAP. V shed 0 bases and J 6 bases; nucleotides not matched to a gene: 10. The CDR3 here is CASGLVTGTSGPNEQFF. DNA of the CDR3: TGTGCTAGTGGTTTGGTAACGGGAACTAGCGGACCCAATGAGCAGTTCTTC.

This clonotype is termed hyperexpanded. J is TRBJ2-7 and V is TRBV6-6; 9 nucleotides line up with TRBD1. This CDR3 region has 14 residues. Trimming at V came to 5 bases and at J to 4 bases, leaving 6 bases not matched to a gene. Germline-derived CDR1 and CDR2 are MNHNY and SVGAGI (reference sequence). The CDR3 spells CASSADRGWYEQYF. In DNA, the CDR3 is TGTGCCAGCAGTGCGGACAGGGGATGGTACGAGCAGTACTTC.

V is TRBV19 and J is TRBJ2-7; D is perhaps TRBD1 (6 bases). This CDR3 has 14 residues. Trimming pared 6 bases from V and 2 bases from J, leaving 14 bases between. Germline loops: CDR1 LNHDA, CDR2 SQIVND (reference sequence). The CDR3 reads CASRQQGIPYEQYF. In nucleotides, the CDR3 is TGTGCCAGTAGACAACAGGGTATCCCCTACGAGCAGTACTTC.

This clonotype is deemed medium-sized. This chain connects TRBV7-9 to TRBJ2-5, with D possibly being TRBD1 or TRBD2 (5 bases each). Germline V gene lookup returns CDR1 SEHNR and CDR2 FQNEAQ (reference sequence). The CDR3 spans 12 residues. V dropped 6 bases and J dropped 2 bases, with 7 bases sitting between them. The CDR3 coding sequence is TGTGCCAGCAGGAGGGGACAAGAGACCCAGTACTTC. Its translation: CASRRGQETQYF.

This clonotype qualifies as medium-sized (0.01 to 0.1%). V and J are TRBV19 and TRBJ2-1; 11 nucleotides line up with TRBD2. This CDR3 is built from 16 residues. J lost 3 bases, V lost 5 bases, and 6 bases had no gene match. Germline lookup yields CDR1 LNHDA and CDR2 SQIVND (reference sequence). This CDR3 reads CASSVSGTSGYNEQFF. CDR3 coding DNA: TGTGCCAGTAGTGTGTCCGGGACTAGCGGCTACAATGAGCAGTTCTTC. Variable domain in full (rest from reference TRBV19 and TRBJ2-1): DGGITQSPKYLFRKEGQNVTLSCEQNLNHDAMYWYRQDPGQGLRLIYYSQIVNDFQKGDIAEGYSVSREKKESFPLTVTSAQKNPTAFYLCASSVSGTSGYNEQFFGPGTRLTVL.

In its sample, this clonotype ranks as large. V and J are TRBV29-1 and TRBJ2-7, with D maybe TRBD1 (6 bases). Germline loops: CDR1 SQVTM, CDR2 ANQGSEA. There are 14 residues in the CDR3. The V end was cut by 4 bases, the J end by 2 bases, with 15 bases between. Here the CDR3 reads CSVASFRDTYEQYF. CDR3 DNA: TGCAGCGTTGCTTCTTTTCGGGACACCTACGAGCAGTACTTC.

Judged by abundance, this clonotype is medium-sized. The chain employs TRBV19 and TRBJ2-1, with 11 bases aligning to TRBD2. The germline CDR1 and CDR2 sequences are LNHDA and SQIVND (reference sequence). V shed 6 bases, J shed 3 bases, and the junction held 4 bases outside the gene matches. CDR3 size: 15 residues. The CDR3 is CASSISGGGYNEQFF. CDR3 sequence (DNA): TGTGCCAGTAGCATTAGCGGGGGGGGCTACAATGAGCAGTTCTTC. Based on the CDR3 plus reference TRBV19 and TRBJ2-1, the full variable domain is DGGITQSPKYLFRKEGQNVTLSCEQNLNHDAMYWYRQDPGQGLRLIYYSQIVNDFQKGDIAEGYSVSREKKESFPLTVTSAQKNPTAFYLCASSISGGGYNEQFFGPGTRLTVL.

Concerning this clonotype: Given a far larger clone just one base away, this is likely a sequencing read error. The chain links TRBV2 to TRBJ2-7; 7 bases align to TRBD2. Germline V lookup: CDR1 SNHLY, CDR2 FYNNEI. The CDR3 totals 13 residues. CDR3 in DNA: TGTGCCAGCAGTTCCCGGGACTACTACGAGAAGTACTTC. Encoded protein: CASSSRDYYEKYF.

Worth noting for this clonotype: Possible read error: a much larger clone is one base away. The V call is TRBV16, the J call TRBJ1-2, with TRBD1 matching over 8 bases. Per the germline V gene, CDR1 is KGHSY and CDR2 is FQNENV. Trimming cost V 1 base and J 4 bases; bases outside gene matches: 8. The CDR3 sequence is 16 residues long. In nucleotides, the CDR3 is TGTGCCAGCAGCCAATTGGTCGGACAGGGCTCCTATGGCTACACCTTC. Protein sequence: CASSQLVGQGSYGYTF.

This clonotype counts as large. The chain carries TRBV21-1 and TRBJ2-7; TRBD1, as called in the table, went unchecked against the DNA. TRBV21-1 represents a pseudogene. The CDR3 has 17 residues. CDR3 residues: CASSKWRGGAPSYEQYF. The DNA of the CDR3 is TGTGCCAGCAGCAAATGGAGGGGGGGGGCCCCATCCTACGAGCAGTACTTC.

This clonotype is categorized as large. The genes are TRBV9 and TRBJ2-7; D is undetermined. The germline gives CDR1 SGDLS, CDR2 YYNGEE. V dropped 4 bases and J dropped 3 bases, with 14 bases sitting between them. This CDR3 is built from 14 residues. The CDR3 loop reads CASSPNNGDYEQYF. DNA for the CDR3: TGTGCCAGCAGCCCGAATAACGGAGACTACGAGCAGTACTTC.